A single sample gave rise to the 9 T cell receptor beta chains below, sequenced in a study of T cell responses to AZD1222 COVID-19 vaccine. This table comes from immunoSEQ multiplex PCR, and its TCRdb copy is limited to in-frame clones, with some not included. This repertoire shows a few hundred thousand clones, more than 80% found once; its top ten account for around 0.57%. This specimen consisted of peripheral blood, obtained on day 0 of AZD1222 vaccination. The receptors derive from an adult in good health.

V and J are TRBV5-1 and TRBJ1-4; no clear D. Per germline, CDR1 SGHRS and CDR2 YFSETQ. Deletions cut 4 bases from V and 0 bases from J, with 7 bases between. The CDR3 length is 14 residues. The CDR3: CASSREATNEKLFF. The CDR3 region has the DNA TGCGCCAGCAGCCGAGAGGCAACTAATGAAAAACTGTTTTTT.

The chain joins TRBV20-1 to TRBJ1-2; 7 bases agree with TRBD1. Germline trimming cut 3 bases from V and 7 bases from J; bases unmatched to any gene: 5. This CDR3 spans 12 amino acids. CDR1 DFQATT and CDR2 SNEGSKA come from the germline V gene (reference sequence). Here the CDR3 DNA reads TGCAGTGCTAGTGAGGCAGGGGGTGGCTACACCTTC. Translating gives CSASEAGGGYTF.

The chain joins TRBV4-1 to TRBJ2-4; D possibly corresponds to TRBD2 (5 bases). This CDR3 is 16 amino acids long. Germline V lookup: CDR1 MGHRA, CDR2 YSYEKL. Trimming shortened V by 5 bases and J by 0 bases, and 14 bases separated the two germline ends. DNA of the CDR3: TGCGCCAGCAGCAGCCGAGCGGAGCTAGCCAAAAACATTCAGTACTTC. Translating it yields CASSSRAELAKNIQYF.

This clone was recorded once. The rearrangement joins TRBV2 to TRBJ1-2, with 7 bases fitting TRBD1. Trimming at V came to 4 bases and at J to 1 base, leaving 3 bases not matched to a gene. Germline V lookup: CDR1 SNHLY, CDR2 FYNNEI. The CDR3 sequence is 14 residues long. CDR3 bases: TGTGCCAGCAGTGCCGGGACAGATAACTATGGCTACACCTTC. Protein sequence: CASSAGTDNYGYTF. The full variable domain, completed using reference TRBV2 and TRBJ1-2, is EPEVTQTPSHQVTQMGQEVILRCVPISNHLYFYWYRQILGQKVEFLVSFYNNEISEKSEIFDDQFSVERPDGSNFTLKIRSTKLEDSAMYFCASSAGTDNYGYTFGSGTRLTVV.

This chain links TRBV11-1 with TRBJ2-7; D tentatively reads TRBD1 or TRBD2 (5 bases each). CDR1 is SGHAT and CDR2 is FQDESV in the germline V gene (reference sequence). The CDR3 sequence is 13 residues long. Deletions cut 5 bases from V and 4 bases from J, with 12 bases between. In DNA form, the CDR3 reads TGTGCCAGCAGCGAGAGCGAGGGGTACGAGCAGTACTTC. Protein sequence: CASSESEGYEQYF.

The genes are TRBV11-1 and TRBJ2-5; D is ambiguous. The V and J ends lost 2 bases and 2 bases respectively, with 12 bases between them. Germline V lookup: CDR1 SGHAT, CDR2 FQDESV (reference sequence). The CDR3 runs 15 residues. The CDR3 bases are TGTGCCAGCAGCTTAAGGATCTGGGCACAAGAGACCCAGTACTTC. Protein product: CASSLRIWAQETQYF.

The V and J genes are TRBV5-1 and TRBJ1-2, with a possible D match to TRBD1 (6 bases). CDR1 is SGHRS and CDR2 is YFSETQ in the germline V gene. V was clipped by 4 bases and J by 2 bases, with 18 bases between them. The CDR3 loop spans 16 amino acids. CDR3 in DNA: TGCGCCAGCAGCCTAGGACAGCTGGGGGTAAACTATGGCTACACCTTC. It translates to CASSLGQLGVNYGYTF.

This clone was seen once. The chain couples TRBV3-1 (or the pseudogene TRBV3-2) to TRBJ1-1, with 7 bases matching TRBD1. Germline V gene sequence: CDR1 LGHDT, CDR2 YNNKEL (reference sequence). CDR3 length: 15 residues. The ends lost 3 bases at V and 0 bases at J; junction bases unmatched: 4. The CDR3 nucleotides are TGTGCCAGCAGCCATAGACAGGGACTGAACACTGAAGCTTTCTTT. It yields the protein CASSHRQGLNTEAFF.

This clone was observed once. Sequence at one end of the junction differs from germline and may be a read error. The rearrangement uses TRBV7-7 and TRBJ2-3; 7 positions match TRBD2. The CDR3 length is 15 residues. Germline loops: CDR1 SSHAT, CDR2 FNYEAQ (reference sequence). Here the CDR3 reads CASSLLAPSTDTQYF. The CDR3 DNA sequence: TGTGCTAGCAGCTTACTAGCGCCGAGCACAGATACGCAGTATTTT.